The present TCR beta chain was sequenced within a study of pediatric ulcerative colitis. The rectum was sampled with one to two pinch biopsies at colonoscopy. Some clones are missing from TCRdb's copy, which holds only in-frame ones; the method was immunoSEQ multiplex PCR. This sample has about 36,000 clones, with roughly 73% found just once. Germline loops: CDR1 LNHDA, CDR2 SQIVND (reference sequence). This CDR3 is built from 16 residues. The ends lost 5 bases at V and 4 bases at J; junction bases unmatched: 7. The chain combines TRBV19 with TRBJ2-3, with 12 bases matching TRBD2. The source is a boy younger than 18 with moderate ulcerative colitis. The specimen was gut tissue. The CDR3 nucleotides read TGTGCCAGTAGTCGGCACGCTAGCGGGAGGGCAGATACGCAGTATTTT. This translates into CASSRHASGRADTQYF.